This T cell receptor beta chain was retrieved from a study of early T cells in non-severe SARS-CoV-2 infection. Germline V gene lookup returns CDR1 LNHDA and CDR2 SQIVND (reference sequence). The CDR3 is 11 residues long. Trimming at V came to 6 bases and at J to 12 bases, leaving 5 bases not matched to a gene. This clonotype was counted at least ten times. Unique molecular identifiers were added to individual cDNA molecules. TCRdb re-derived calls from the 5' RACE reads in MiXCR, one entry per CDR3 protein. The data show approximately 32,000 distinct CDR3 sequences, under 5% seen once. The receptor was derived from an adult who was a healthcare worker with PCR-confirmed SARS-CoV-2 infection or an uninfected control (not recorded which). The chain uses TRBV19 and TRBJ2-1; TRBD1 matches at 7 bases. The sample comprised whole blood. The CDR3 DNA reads TGTGCCAGTAGGACTGGACAGGCGCAGTTCTTC. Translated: CASRTGQAQFF.